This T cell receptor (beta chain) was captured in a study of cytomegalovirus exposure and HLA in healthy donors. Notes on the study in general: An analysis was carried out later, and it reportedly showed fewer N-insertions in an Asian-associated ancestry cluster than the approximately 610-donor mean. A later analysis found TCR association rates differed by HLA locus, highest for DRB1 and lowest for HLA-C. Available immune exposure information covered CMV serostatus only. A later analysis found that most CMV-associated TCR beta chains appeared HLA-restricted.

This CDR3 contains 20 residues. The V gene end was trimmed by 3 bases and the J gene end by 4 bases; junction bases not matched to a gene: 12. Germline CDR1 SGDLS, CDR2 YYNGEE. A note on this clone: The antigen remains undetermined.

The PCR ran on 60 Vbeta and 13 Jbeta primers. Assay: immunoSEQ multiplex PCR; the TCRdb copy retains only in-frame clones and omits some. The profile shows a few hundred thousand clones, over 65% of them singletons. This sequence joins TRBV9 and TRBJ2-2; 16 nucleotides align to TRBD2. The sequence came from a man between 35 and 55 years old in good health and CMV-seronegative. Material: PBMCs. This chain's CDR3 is CASSGSGTSGGARGTGELFF. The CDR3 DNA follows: TGTGCCAGCAGCGGATCCGGGACTAGCGGGGGGGCGAGGGGCACCGGGGAGCTGTTTTTT. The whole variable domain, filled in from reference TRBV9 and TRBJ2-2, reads DSGVTQTPKHLITATGQRVTLRCSPRSGDLSVYWYQQSLDQGLQFLIQYYNGEERAKGNILERFSAQQFPDLHSELNLSSLELGDSALYFCASSGSGTSGGARGTGELFFGEGSRLTVL.